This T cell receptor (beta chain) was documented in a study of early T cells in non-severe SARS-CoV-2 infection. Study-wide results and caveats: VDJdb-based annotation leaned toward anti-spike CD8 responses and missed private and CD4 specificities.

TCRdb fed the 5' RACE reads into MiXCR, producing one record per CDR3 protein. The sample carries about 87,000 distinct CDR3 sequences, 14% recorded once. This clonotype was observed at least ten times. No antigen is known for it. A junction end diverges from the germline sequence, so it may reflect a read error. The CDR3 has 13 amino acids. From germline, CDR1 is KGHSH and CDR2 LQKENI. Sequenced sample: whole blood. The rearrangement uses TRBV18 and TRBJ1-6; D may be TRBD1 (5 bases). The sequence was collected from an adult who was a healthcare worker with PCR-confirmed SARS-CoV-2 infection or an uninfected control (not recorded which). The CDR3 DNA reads TGTGCCAGCTCACAAGGGACGGGGTCACCCCTCCATTTT. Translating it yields CASSQGTGSPLHF.